This passage covers 10 T cell receptor beta chains from one sample sequenced in a study of shared clonotypes between healthy human individuals. The protocol was immunoSEQ multiplex PCR, while the TCRdb copy is restricted to in-frame clones and leaves out a portion. The sample lists over a million clones; roughly 96% were seen once. The sample comprised naive CD4+ T cells sorted from blood. Regarding subset: CD45RA+ positively selected. The receptors were sampled from a man aged 25-45 years in good health.

This sequence joins TRBV6-1 and TRBJ1-5; D not certain. Per the germline V gene, CDR1 is MNHNS and CDR2 is SASEGT. Trimming cost V 5 bases and J 6 bases, with 8 bases left between them. This CDR3 is built from 12 residues. DNA of the CDR3: TGTGCCAGCAGTACTCTGGGTCAGCCCCAGCATTTT. This sequence encodes CASSTLGQPQHF.

The CDR3 region is CASSFRDRGHEQYF. As DNA, the CDR3 is TGTGCCAGCAGTTTTCGGGACAGGGGCCACGAGCAGTACTTC. The chain links TRBV27 to TRBJ2-7; 10 bases agree with TRBD1. Unmatched junction bases numbered 4, after V lost 3 bases and J lost 5 bases. CDR3 length: 14 amino acids. Germline V gene data show CDR1 as MNHEY and CDR2 as SMNVEV (reference sequence).

The chain employs TRBV19 and TRBJ1-4, with D unclear. CDR3 length equals 17 residues. Trimming took off 5 bases at V and 0 bases at J, with 16 bases between the two ends. Germline V gene lookup returns CDR1 LNHDA and CDR2 SQIVND (reference sequence). The CDR3 DNA sequence: TGTGCCAGTAGTCTCATACCTACAAGCGCAACTAATGAAAAACTGTTTTTT. Its protein product is CASSLIPTSATNEKLFF.

The gene calls are TRBV9 and TRBJ2-3; the match to TRBD2 covers 10 bases. Germline assignment: CDR1 SGDLS and CDR2 YYNGEE. V lost 4 bases to trimming and J lost 8 bases; unmatched junction nucleotides: 13. This CDR3 is built from 16 residues. The CDR3 DNA is TGTGCCAGCAGCCCCCGCTTCGAGCTAGCGGGAGCTACGCAGTATTTT. This gives the protein CASSPRFELAGATQYF.

The CDR3 sequence is CASSFGLAGSTDTQYF. CDR3 sequence (DNA): TGTGCCAGCAGTTTCGGACTAGCGGGATCCACAGATACGCAGTATTTT. V gene TRBV5-4 combines with J gene TRBJ2-3; the match to TRBD2 covers 12 bases. Germline V gives CDR1 SGHNT, CDR2 YYREEE (reference sequence). Trimming cost V 5 bases and J 2 bases; bases outside gene matches: 6. This CDR3 spans 16 amino acids.

Written as DNA, the CDR3 is TGTGCCAGCAGCCACGGGGCGCGCACAGATACGCAGTATTTT. This gives the protein CASSHGARTDTQYF. The gene calls are TRBV5-8 and TRBJ2-3, with D perhaps given as TRBD1 or TRBD2 (5 bases each). V was cut by 4 bases and J by 1 base, with 10 bases left in between. The CDR3 extends over 14 amino acids. Germline V gives CDR1 SGHTS, CDR2 YDEGEE.

The J gene is TRBJ1-5, the V gene TRBV28; 9 bases match TRBD1. The CDR3 has 15 residues. Germline values: CDR1 MDHEN, CDR2 SYDVKM. CDR3 protein: CGSTGGTYSNQPQHF. CDR3 nucleotides: TGTGGGAGCACAGGGGGCACGTATAGCAATCAGCCCCAGCATTTT. The whole variable domain, remainder taken from reference TRBV28 and TRBJ1-5, is DVKVTQSSRYLVKRTGEKVFLECVQDMDHENMFWYRQDPGLGLRLIYFSYDVKMKEKGDIPEGYSVSREKKERFSLILESASTNQTSMYLCGSTGGTYSNQPQHFGDGTRLSIL.

The genes are TRBV11-1 and TRBJ2-1; 10 bases line up with TRBD2. V was clipped by 1 base and J by 4 bases; unmatched bases: 1. Germline V lookup: CDR1 SGHAT, CDR2 FQDESV (reference sequence). The CDR3 contains 15 residues. The chain's CDR3 is CASSLGTSGYNEQFF. CDR3 sequence (DNA): TGTGCCAGCAGCTTAGGGACTAGCGGTTACAATGAGCAGTTCTTC.

This clone came up once. The chain links TRBV12-2 to TRBJ1-5; the DNA was not compared with TRBD1, the D call given in the table. TRBV12-2 corresponds to a pseudogene. There are 13 residues in the CDR3. CDR3 protein: CASRTASNQPQHF. CDR3 coding DNA: TGTGCAAGTCGCACAGCTTCCAATCAGCCCCAGCATTTT.

The chain employs TRBV19 and TRBJ1-2; D gene unclear. From germline, CDR1 is LNHDA and CDR2 SQIVND (reference sequence). The CDR3 has 14 amino acids. Trimming took off 11 bases at V and 3 bases at J, with 19 bases between the two ends. CDR3 nucleotides: TGTGCCTCTTCGAGGGTCTACCCCGACTATGGCTACACCTTC. Translated, it gives CASSRVYPDYGYTF.